This TCR beta chain was captured by sequencing in a study of cytomegalovirus exposure and HLA in healthy donors (dated by TCRdb to between 2016 and 2019). Background for the entire study: In an earlier analysis of some 610 of the donors, 250 to 350 Gb of sequence data and 117 million unique TCR beta sequences from 150 million to 200 million T cells were reported. Along with the roughly 670-subject first cohort, a separate validation cohort of more than 90 different subjects was used. Donor age, sex, ethnicity and CMV serostatus were compiled alongside the repertoire data. A later genetic analysis used genome-wide SNP genotypes for about three fifths of the roughly 700 donors, treating that subset as a discovery cohort. About 320 gigabases of sequencing data and around 87 million unique TCR sequences were included in an early release covering 550 to 800 HLA-typed donors. Among around 400 genotyped donors of the cohort, an average of around 250,000 unique TCR beta nucleotide sequences was sequenced per donor, of which about 20% were non-productive. To predict cytomegalovirus infection status, the study combined high-throughput TCR immunosequencing, statistical association of individual TCRs with disease status, and machine learning. The genetic ancestry cluster associated with self-reported Caucasian donors included 80% to 90% of the roughly 400 genotyped donors. The T cell repertoires of several hundred subjects were profiled by immunosequencing and related to cytomegalovirus serostatus. Because of strong linkage in the cohort, four or five DR-DQ haplotypes were treated as single units for association and clustering. A later analysis re-examined previously published TCR beta repertoires from roughly 650 donors and added high-resolution HLA genotyping to investigate patterns of TCR occurrence. Every repertoire in the discovery cohort had been generated on one and the same sequencing platform. The number of typed donors differed by locus: about 629-630 for A, B, C, DRB1 and DQB1; some 500 for DQA1; 606 for DPA1; and some 470 for DPB1. HLA typing included class I and class II loci at four-digit resolution. Rather than using new phenotypic data, the later analysis identified candidate immune exposures from TCR beta sequences and from how often those sequences occurred across donors. The aim of the study was to test whether cataloging public T cell receptors could identify signatures of past pathogen exposure. To decide whether each TCR beta V gene segment behaved as functional or pseudogenic, an earlier analysis of some 600 of the donors relied on high-throughput TCR beta sequencing. The research as a whole found: According to a later analysis, TCR association rates differed among HLA loci, with DRB1 alleles showing the most associated TCRs and HLA-C alleles showing the fewest. At a false discovery rate of 0.05, a later analysis linked roughly 17,000 TCR beta sequences to specific HLA alleles. A cluster of highly shared sequence variants was judged likely to represent a technical artifact of the sequencing pipeline. When HLA alleles, especially DR and DQ, strongly co-occurred, TCR associations were difficult to assign to individual alleles. Because counts were too low, approximately 18 rarely observed V segments, including chromosome 9 orphons, were excluded from the earlier analysis of several hundred of the donors. For the cohort, immune exposure information was limited to CMV serostatus. This cohort had only TCR beta chains sequenced, and the lack of alpha or paired-chain data limited which features could be detected. HLA typing was unavailable for some donors at each locus, so association tests used only the typed subset. The authors suggested that the approach could potentially be extended to other disease states and immunological phenotypes. The classifier was reported to diagnose cytomegalovirus status with high specificity and sensitivity in both the original cohort and the validation cohort. A few of the identified cytomegalovirus-associated TCR beta chains were confirmed in vitro to be specific for cytomegalovirus antigens. The 87-base-pair reads could not distinguish some IMGT-functional V segments, including TRBV6-2 and TRBV6-3, so those segments were excluded. The study gave a list of around 170 TCR beta chains associated with cytomegalovirus. While some public TCRs were present in many individuals, most TCR sequences turned up only very rarely across donors. In a later genetic analysis, a missense DCLRE1C variant was associated with V-gene and J-gene trimming of TCR beta chains, and the association was replicated in an independent cohort. A further reported finding was that TCR beta sequences accurately predicted the HLA-A and HLA-B alleles for most subjects in the first cohort. Compared with equally common non-associated chains, HLA-associated TCR beta chains in a later analysis were more clonally expanded and had lower generation probabilities. A later analysis found that most CMV-associated TCR beta chains appeared HLA-restricted, with HLA associations seemingly driven largely by CMV exposure. Presence/absence analyses assumed roughly uniform sequencing depth across donors, an assumption that may not hold. In an earlier analysis of 500 to 650 of the donors, most TCR beta V segments appeared in productive rearrangements about 90% or about 30% of the time, broadly matching IMGT annotations. A later analysis reported that several top co-occurrence clusters appeared linked to parvovirus B19, influenza, CMV and Epstein-Barr virus. Linkage disequilibrium might explain the correlated functional status among segregating V segments, but an unknown experimental factor could not be excluded. According to a later genetic analysis, donors in an Asian-associated ancestry cluster had fewer N-insertions in productive TCRs than the roughly 660-donor mean.

The cohort consisted of 650 to 850 healthy bone marrow donors. At the time of sampling, all cohort members were nominally healthy, though unrecorded immune exposures were likely present. The donor tested CMV seropositive, placing the donor among the 290 or so seropositive members of the cohort. Every donor gave a peripheral blood sample, and the peripheral blood mononuclear cells from that sample were used for TCR beta sequencing. Genomic DNA extraction from the blood cell samples was performed with the Qiagen DNeasy Blood Extraction Kit. The germline V gene specifies MGHRA as CDR1 and YSYEKL as CDR2. The CDR3 has 16 amino acids, counting the end cysteine and phenylalanine. Here the CDR3 DNA is all that survives: 48 bases in frame from base 1. At the junction V is shortened by 3 bases and J by 1 base; bases outside the gene matches: 6. Library preparation employed the immunoSEQ multiplex PCR assay. A mixture of 60 forward primers for TCR Vbeta segments and 13 reverse primers for TCR Jbeta segments was used in the multiplex PCR. A multiplex PCR assay on genomic DNA amplified the CDR3 region of rearranged TCR beta genes. The Illumina HiSeq System was used to sequence the amplified TCR beta libraries as 87-base-pair reads. From the authors' description of their analysis: Across the 670 or so repertoires, a later analysis counted roughly 84 million unique TCR beta chains, around 11 million of which were shared by at least two donors. A nearest-neighbor algorithm error-corrected the raw reads and collapsed the reads into unique sequences, merging closely related sequences to remove PCR and sequencing errors. Alignment of CDR3 sequences to IMGT reference sequences was used to assign V, D and J gene segments. For a sequence to be retained, a match of at least six nucleotides to both a V gene segment and a J gene segment was required. Rearrangements were called productive when the CDR3 lacked stop codons and stayed in frame with V and J; all others were non-productive. Following IMGT convention, CDR3 was defined as the stretch from the second conserved V-encoded cysteine to the conserved J-encoded phenylalanine. The earlier analysis of about 530 of the donors excluded any sequence lacking an unambiguous match to a single V gene segment. An earlier analysis of several hundred of the donors called V segments functional above 56.7% productive rearrangements and segregating when the between-donor standard deviation exceeded 5%. To diagnose cytomegalovirus status from the catalog of TCR beta chain sequences, a statistical classification framework was built. In a later analysis, V and J genes were assigned by comparing TCR nucleotide sequences against IMGT/GENE-DB human TR gene sequences. In a later analysis, CDR3 sequences and most-parsimonious VDJ recombination scenarios were assigned using the TCRdist pipeline. In a later analysis, each TCR beta chain was defined by its CDR3 amino acid sequence together with its V-gene family, and reads without a unique V-gene family were excluded. A later analysis removed 592 highly shared, low-generation-probability nucleotide sequences to deal with suspected cross-contamination and a sequencing artifact. In a later analysis, a clonal expansion index was calculated for each public chain from normalized within-repertoire ranks of inferred template counts. Generation probabilities in a later analysis came from a VDJ recombination model fitted to out-of-frame rearrangements, and those results were checked against IGoR. In a later analysis, hypergeometric tests were used to score TCR-TCR, TCR-HLA and TCR-CMV co-occurrence, with a repertoire-size bias correction applied to TCR pairs. A later analysis estimated false discovery rates by permuting HLA or CMV assignments 20 times. In a later analysis, co-occurring TCRs were grouped using DBSCAN, with TCRdist sequence similarity added in when clustering inside HLA-allele-positive subsets. Repertoires with fewer than 30,000 or more than 120,000 public chains were left out of co-occurrence clustering, as were five repertoires with anomalous nucleotide sharing. The source is immuneACCESS, and TCRdb retained only in-frame sequences with V and J called. Part of the clones is not carried over; for the studies checked, unresolved V genes explain less than half of this, and the remainder is unexplained. V, J and clone size derive from that table, while D and trimming were established from the DNA sequence. The sample data list about 180,000 clones, and around 80% of these were observed just once. The ten largest account for 1.4% to 1.5% of the sample.

The sample holds a few counts of this clone. Which antigen it targets is not known. No base quality information exists; no much larger clone differs at one position. The chain is encoded by TRBV4-1 joined to TRBJ2-1; 7 junctional bases match TRBD1. The sequenced material came from PBMCs. The receptor was isolated from a woman in her 30s in good health and CMV-seropositive. The CDR3 loop reads CASSQEGDSSYNEQFF. At the DNA level, the sequence is TGCGCCAGCAGCCAGGAAGGGGACAGTTCCTACAATGAGCAGTTCTTC.